This T cell receptor beta chain was profiled in a study of blood T cell repertoires in COVID-19 (dated by TCRdb to the early 2020s). Turning to the overall study: The collaborator samples originated in the United States, Italy and Spain and spanned the acute and convalescent phases of COVID-19. The material from the prospective study consisted of cDNA or gDNA derived from T cells, B-cell-depleted T cells, or PBMCs. Subjects who had been exposed to COVID-19, were actively infected with it, or had recovered from it provided the deeply sampled blood TCRbeta repertoires that made up the dataset. A freely available public database, intended as a resource for researchers studying the immune response to SARS-CoV-2, is where the repertoires were released. The samples were drawn from two sources: the first 160 participants of the ongoing ImmuneRACE study, and 1,000 to 1,500 subjects contributed by 6 global collaborators. A de-identified subject ID, COVID-19 status, age in years and sex were almost always included in the sample metadata. Where available, HLA class I and class II types were taken from metadata supplied by the sample provider and were not determined by assay-based typing.

Overall study results and their limits: Clinical and demographic metadata were provided uncurated, with the amount varying by source and participant.

The immunoSEQ Assay, a bias-controlled multiplex PCR, was used to amplify TCRbeta CDR3 regions from genomic DNA. Concerning the study's data processing: Within the assay, amplification of reference gene primers was used to estimate how many nucleated cells each sample contained. Sequence reads were collapsed and filtered to measure the absolute abundance of every unique TCRbeta CDR3 rearrangement. For each sample, productive Simpson clonality was calculated by taking the square root of Simpson's diversity index across productive rearrangements. The table was pulled from immuneACCESS by TCRdb, which kept in-frame rearrangements only. Such tables lose some clones; where checked, under half of the loss comes from unresolved V genes, and the rest has no known cause. D and trimming were read from the DNA, whereas the V and J calls and clone size are those reported in that table. The sample data list about 88,000 clones, and around nine tenths of these were observed just once. About 2.7% of the sample is held by the ten biggest clonotypes.

The collaborating institutions used their own protocols to collect whole blood in K2EDTA tubes. For TCRbeta analysis, collaborators shipped samples in one of three forms: frozen whole blood, isolated PBMCs, or DNA extracted from either of those sample types. Trimming accounts for 2 bases at V and 7 bases at J, while the number of junction bases matched to no gene is 7. CDR1 and CDR2, per the germline V gene, are SGHRS and YFSETQ. There are 14 amino acids in the CDR3, from cysteine to phenylalanine inclusive. This entry keeps only the CDR3 DNA: 42 bases, framed from base 1. With regard to this clone: What this receptor recognizes is not known. No quality values exist for individual bases; no much larger clone is one base distant.

Recombination joined TRBV5-1 with TRBJ2-7, with 9 bases in between that match TRBD1. This receptor was obtained from a woman at least 80 years old with acute or convalescent COVID-19. The sample consisted of peripheral blood. Read as DNA, the sequence is TGCGCCAGCAGCTTTTCACAGGGGGCGAGGGAGCAGTACTTC. Its translation reads: CASSFSQGAREQYF.